These 30 T cell receptor beta chains came from one sample sequenced in a study of Graves' ophthalmopathy and Graves' hyperthyroidism. For repertoire sequencing, the TCR beta CDR3 regions were amplified from RNA transcripts. First-round RT-PCR used HTBI primers; second-round multiplex PCR followed. In TCRdb, the multiplex PCR reads were re-called with MiXCR into one record per CDR3 protein. The sample holds around 660,000 distinct CDR3 sequences, about 41% seen once. The source material was peripheral blood. The receptors come from an adult man with Graves' ophthalmopathy.

This clonotype came up once. The DNA of the CDR3 is TGTGCCAGCAGCGTCCAGGACAGAGACTCACCCCTCCACTTT. This gives the protein CASSVQDRDSPLHF. The chain couples TRBV9 to TRBJ1-6; D is perhaps TRBD1 (6 bases). Looked up from germline, CDR1 is SGDLS and CDR2 is YYNGEE. This CDR3 region has 14 residues. The germline V and J ends were trimmed by 2 bases and 10 bases, with 13 bases remaining between them.

This clonotype was seen just once. Its ends do not fully match the called genes, so a read error is possible. V usage is TRBV29-1 and J usage is TRBJ2-2; no clear D. CDR1 SQVTM and CDR2 ANQGSEA come from the germline V gene. The length of the CDR3 is 14 residues. The CDR3 spells CSAHPGRNTGELFF. The CDR3 coding sequence is TGCAGCGCCCATCCTGGTAGGAACACTGGGGAGCTGTTTTTT.

This clonotype came up many times. The chain combines TRBV9 with TRBJ1-1, with D hard to call. The CDR3 spans 17 residues. Trimming shortened V by 0 bases and J by 0 bases, and 15 bases separated the two germline ends. CDR1 and CDR2 from the germline V gene are SGDLS and YYNGEE. CDR3 coding DNA: TGTGCCAGCAGCGTAGGCCTTGGTTGGAGCATGAACACTGAAGCTTTCTTT. Translating it yields CASSVGLGWSMNTEAFF.

This clonotype was observed at least ten times. The chain links TRBV7-9 to TRBJ2-5, with 8 bases lining up with TRBD2. The trim removed 2 bases at V and 1 base at J, leaving 6 bases unmatched. This CDR3 comprises 16 residues. Looked up from germline, CDR1 is SEHNR and CDR2 is FQNEAQ (reference sequence). The CDR3 loop reads CASSLPAGGSQETQYF. The CDR3 nucleotides are TGTGCCAGCAGCTTACCGGCGGGGGGCTCCCAAGAGACCCAGTACTTC.

This clonotype has just one count. This CDR3 fails to terminate in the conserved phenylalanine or tryptophan, so it likely reflects a read error. The V gene is TRBV5-1, the J gene TRBJ2-5, with D possibly being TRBD2 (6 bases). V was trimmed by 0 bases and J by 4 bases, leaving 10 bases between them. The CDR3 runs 14 residues. Germline loops: CDR1 SGHRS, CDR2 YFSETQ. The CDR3 DNA follows: TGCGCCAGCAGCTTGGTGTCTAGCGTAGAGACCCAGTACGTC. It yields the protein CASSLVSSVETQYV.

The V and J genes are TRBV7-2 and TRBJ1-6, with D unresolved. V gave up 5 bases and J gave up 8 bases, with 13 bases separating them. Germline V CDR1 and CDR2: SGHTA, FQGNSA. This CDR3 has 14 residues. The CDR3 loop reads CASSPKSWDSPLHF. DNA of the CDR3: TGTGCCAGCAGCCCCAAATCGTGGGATTCACCCCTCCACTTT.

This clonotype showed up just a few times. The chain uses TRBV6-5 and TRBJ2-7, with D perhaps matching TRBD2 (5 bases). V was shortened by 6 bases and J by 1 base, with 10 bases between the two germline ends. The CDR3 covers 13 residues. Germline V gives CDR1 MNHEY, CDR2 SVGAGI. In nucleotides, the CDR3 is TGTGCCAGCAGGACCCCGGGGTCCTACGAGCAGTACTTC. This encodes CASRTPGSYEQYF.

The genes are TRBV15 and TRBJ2-6; 10 nucleotides align to TRBD1. Germline V gives CDR1 LNHNV, CDR2 YYDKDF (reference sequence). The CDR3 extends over 16 amino acids. The ends lost 5 bases at V and 11 bases at J; junction bases unmatched: 12. The CDR3 bases are TGTGCCACCAGCCAAATTAGGACAGGGGGAACCTACGTCCTGACTTTC. It specifies CATSQIRTGGTYVLTF.

This chain joins TRBV14 and TRBJ2-7, with 14 nucleotides matching TRBD2. This CDR3 has 17 residues. The V segment lost 6 bases and the J segment 5 bases; nucleotides outside the gene matches: 12. CDR1 is SGHDN, CDR2 FVKESK, per germline. Here the CDR3 DNA reads TGTGCCAGCAGTCAACCCCGGACTAGCGGGAGGCCCCACGAGCAGTACTTC. Its translation: CASSQPRTSGRPHEQYF. Combining the CDR3 with reference TRBV14 and TRBJ2-7 gives the whole variable domain EAGVTQFPSHSVIEKGQTVTLRCDPISGHDNLYWYRRVMGKEIKFLLHFVKESKQDESGMPNNRFLAERTGGTYSTLKVQPAELEDSGVYFCASSQPRTSGRPHEQYFGPGTRLTVT.

In this sample, this clonotype turned up a few times. The V gene is TRBV4-3, the J gene TRBJ1-1, with D possibly TRBD1 on 5 matching bases. The V gene lost 5 bases and the J gene lost 5 bases, with 18 bases spanning the gap. The CDR3 is made up of 15 amino acids. Germline loops: CDR1 LGHNA, CDR2 YSLEER. The CDR3 loop reads CASSTTSEGYTEAFF. CDR3 nucleotide sequence: TGCGCCAGCAGCACAACGTCAGAGGGGTATACTGAAGCTTTCTTT.

This clonotype has at least ten counts. V usage is TRBV5-1 and J usage is TRBJ1-2; a possible D gene is TRBD1 (5 bases). V was clipped by 4 bases and J by 4 bases, with 23 bases between them. The germline V gene has CDR1 SGHRS and CDR2 YFSETQ. The CDR3 has 17 residues. The chain's CDR3 is CASSPAGTRDLGYGYTF. CDR3 sequence (DNA): TGCGCCAGCAGCCCAGCCGGGACTCGGGACCTGGGCTATGGCTACACCTTC.

With regard to this clonotype: Germline is not matched at one junction end, which may reflect a read error. V is TRBV5-5 and J is TRBJ1-3; tentatively, D is TRBD1 (6 bases). Germline V lookup: CDR1 SGHKS, CDR2 YYEKEE (reference sequence). The CDR3 spans 15 residues. CDR3 in amino acids: CVSSLVRGAKYTIYF. CDR3 DNA sequence: TGTGTCAGCAGCTTGGTGCGGGGGGCGAAATACACCATATATTTT.

V usage is TRBV14 and J usage is TRBJ1-1; maybe TRBD1 (5 bases). This CDR3 has 14 amino acids. CDR1 is SGHDN and CDR2 is FVKESK in the germline V gene. V was trimmed by 0 bases and J by 11 bases, leaving 16 bases between them. CDR3 in DNA: TGTGCCAGCAGCCAAGACTGGGGGTCCGGGGAGGCTTTCTTT. It is translated as CASSQDWGSGEAFF.

This clonotype occurred a few times. This chain connects TRBV7-3 to TRBJ1-1; 10 bases fit TRBD1. The germline CDR1 and CDR2 sequences are SGHTA and FQGTGA. There are 14 residues in the CDR3. Trimming removed 8 bases from V and 1 base from J; junction bases left unmatched: 4. Here the CDR3 reads CASSGQGPNTEAFF. The CDR3 nucleotides are TGTGCCAGCTCGGGACAGGGGCCGAACACTGAAGCTTTCTTT.

As concerns this clonotype: This may stem from a read error, because a much larger clone lies one nucleotide away. The V gene is TRBV7-2, the J gene TRBJ2-5; 9 bases fit TRBD2. The CDR3 runs 15 residues. From germline, CDR1 is SGHTA and CDR2 FQGNSA. V lost 5 bases, J lost 2 bases, and 6 bases stayed unmatched. The CDR3 coding sequence is TGTGCCAGCAGCCCGACCCTAGCGGGGCAAGAGACCCAGTACTTC. Translating gives CASSPTLAGQETQYF. Full variable domain (missing parts from reference TRBV7-2 and TRBJ2-5): GAGVSQSPSNKVTEKGKDVELRCDPISGHTALYWYRQSLGQGLEFLIYFQGNSAPDKSGLPSDRFSAERTGGSVSTLTIQRTQQEDSAVYLCASSPTLAGQETQYFGPGTRLLVL.

This clonotype was detected a few times. The chain uses TRBV6-1 and TRBJ2-7; no definite D call. Germline-derived CDR1 and CDR2 are MNHNS and SASEGT. V was shortened by 1 base and J by 2 bases, with 12 bases between the two germline ends. The CDR3 length is 15 residues. The CDR3 DNA sequence: TGTGCCAGCAGTGAAGTGGGTCCGTCCCCCTACGAGCAGTACTTC. This encodes CASSEVGPSPYEQYF.

This clonotype came up a few times. The CDR3 sequence: CASRTGTSNYEQYF. The CDR3 coding sequence is TGCGCCAGCCGGACGGGGACTAGCAACTACGAGCAGTACTTC. The chain has TRBV5-1 and TRBJ2-7, with 9 bases lining up with TRBD2. V shed 7 bases, J shed 3 bases, and the junction held 8 bases outside the gene matches. In germline, CDR1 is SGHRS, CDR2 YFSETQ. This CDR3 spans 14 amino acids.

V is TRBV19 and J is TRBJ1-2; D is possibly TRBD1 (6 bases). The V gene lost 6 bases and the J gene lost 7 bases, with 15 bases spanning the gap. Germline V CDR1 and CDR2: LNHDA, SQIVND (reference sequence). The CDR3 is made up of 13 amino acids. The CDR3 sequence is CASSTGRQSGYTF. The CDR3 DNA reads as TGTGCCAGTAGCACAGGGCGACAAAGTGGCTACACCTTC.

The chain couples TRBV24-1 to TRBJ2-2; no definite D call. The germline V gene has CDR1 KGHDR and CDR2 SFDVKD. V lost 0 bases and J 6 bases, leaving 13 bases between the germline ends. The CDR3 spans 16 residues. CDR3 sequence: CATSDLGLRAAGELFF. In nucleotides, the CDR3 is TGTGCCACCAGTGATTTGGGCCTTAGGGCGGCCGGGGAGCTGTTTTTT.

This clonotype was recorded at least ten times. The V gene is TRBV19, the J gene TRBJ1-1; 8 nucleotides agree with TRBD1. CDR1 is LNHDA, CDR2 SQIVND, per germline (reference sequence). V lost 4 bases and J lost 0; bases outside the gene matches: 13. The CDR3 sequence is 18 residues long. The CDR3 DNA reads as TGTGCCAGTAGTAACGCAGGGGGCGCGAGGGTTCTGAACACTGAAGCTTTCTTT. Its protein is CASSNAGGARVLNTEAFF.

This chain uses TRBV6-2 or TRBV6-3 with TRBJ2-7; 8 nucleotides match TRBD2. Unmatched junction bases numbered 8, after V lost 2 bases and J lost 2 bases. Germline values: CDR1 MNHEY, CDR2 SVGEGT. The CDR3 has 16 residues. The CDR3 reads CASSYRTSGATYEQYF. The DNA for the CDR3 is TGTGCCAGCAGTTACCGTACTAGCGGTGCCACCTACGAGCAGTACTTC.

The rearrangement joins TRBV12-3 or TRBV12-4 to TRBJ2-7; the match to TRBD2 covers 7 bases. The CDR3 has 16 residues. Trimming took 10 bases from V and 3 from J; bases not matched to a gene: 18. The CDR3 loop is CAISLAGTAGNYEQYF. Written as DNA, the CDR3 is TGTGCCATCAGCTTAGCGGGTACAGCGGGAAACTACGAGCAGTACTTC.

There are many counts of this clonotype. This chain joins TRBV24-1 and TRBJ1-3; 7 bases line up with TRBD1. J gave up 3 bases and V 3 bases, and 13 bases lay outside the gene matches. In germline, CDR1 is KGHDR, CDR2 SFDVKD. The CDR3 runs 18 residues. In DNA form, the CDR3 reads TGTGCCACCAGTGATGCCACAGGGGCGGGGGCGCGTGGAAACACCATATATTTT. It translates to CATSDATGAGARGNTIYF.

There are many counts of this clonotype. V gene TRBV5-6 combines with J gene TRBJ2-6; D not resolved. CDR3 size: 14 residues. Deletions cut 4 bases from V and 4 bases from J, with 9 bases between. Looked up from germline, CDR1 is SGHDT and CDR2 is YYEEEE. The CDR3 loop is CASSGRSGANVLTF. The CDR3 bases are TGTGCCAGCAGCGGAAGAAGCGGGGCCAACGTCCTGACTTTC. The full variable domain, its missing parts supplied by reference TRBV5-6 and TRBJ2-6, is DAGVTQSPTHLIKTRGQQVTLRCSPKSGHDTVSWYQQALGQGPQFIFQYYEEEERQRGNFPDRFSGHQFPNYSSELNVNALLLGDSALYLCASSGRSGANVLTFGAGSRLTVL.

This clonotype has at least ten counts. The rearrangement uses TRBV29-1 and TRBJ1-2, with 7 nucleotides matching TRBD1. With V trimmed by 6 bases and J by 3 bases, 7 bases remained unmatched. This CDR3 has 13 amino acids. Germline V gene lookup returns CDR1 SQVTM and CDR2 ANQGSEA. In DNA form, the CDR3 reads TGCAGCGTAAGAGGCGACAGGGACTATGGCTACACCTTC. Translated, it gives CSVRGDRDYGYTF.

The chain employs TRBV7-9 and TRBJ1-5, with D perhaps matching TRBD1 (5 bases). Trimming shortened V by 5 bases and J by 14 bases, and 16 bases separated the two germline ends. This CDR3 has 12 residues. The germline V gene encodes CDR1 SEHNR and CDR2 FQNEAQ (reference sequence). DNA for the CDR3: TGTGCCAGCAGCACCTCGGTGGGGGACGAGCATTTT. Its translation: CASSTSVGDEHF. Full variable domain (outside the CDR3, taken from reference TRBV7-9 and TRBJ1-5): DTGVSQNPRHKITKRGQNVTFRCDPISEHNRLYWYRQTLGQGPEFLTYFQNEAQLEKSRLLSDRFSAERPKGSFSTLEIQRTEQGDSAMYLCASSTSVGDEHFGDGTRLSIL.

This chain connects TRBV7-2 to TRBJ1-3, with 9 bases identical to TRBD1. Looked up from germline, CDR1 is SGHTA and CDR2 is FQGNSA. The length of the CDR3 is 17 residues. Germline trimming cut 6 bases from V and 1 base from J; bases unmatched to any gene: 10. Written as DNA, the CDR3 is TGTGCCAGCAGAGAAACAGGGACAGGGTTGTCTGGAAACACCATATATTTT. Residues: CASRETGTGLSGNTIYF.

This clonotype was recorded at least ten times. As DNA, the CDR3 is TGTGCCAGCAGCCCCGGGGGGCTATCACCCCTCCACTTT. Protein sequence: CASSPGGLSPLHF. J is TRBJ1-6 and V is TRBV9; weak D call: TRBD1 (6 bases). This CDR3 is 13 amino acids long. V lost 4 bases, J lost 10 bases, and 12 bases lay in between. Germline V gives CDR1 SGDLS, CDR2 YYNGEE.

V gene TRBV6-6 combines with J gene TRBJ2-7, with D possibly matching TRBD2 (6 bases). Germline V gene lookup returns CDR1 MNHNY and CDR2 SVGAGI (reference sequence). CDR3 size: 13 residues. The V end lost 7 bases, the J end lost 6 bases, and 16 bases lay between the germline ends. CDR3 nucleotides: TGTGCCAGCAAAGATTCGGGAGTCCCCGAGCAGTACTTC. Protein: CASKDSGVPEQYF.

Details on this clonotype: A read error may explain this, as a much larger clone is one base away. The chain is built from TRBV2 and TRBJ2-7, with TRBD1 matching 9 bases. Germline assignment: CDR1 SNHLY and CDR2 FYNNEI. The CDR3 covers 14 residues. V dropped 6 bases and J dropped 6; count of bases not matched to a gene: 9. The CDR3 sequence is CASSRHRTGAEQYF. CDR3 bases: TGTGCCAGCAGCAGGCATCGGACAGGGGCCGAGCAGTACTTC.